Presented here are 10 T cell receptor beta chains from one specimen sequenced in a study of blood T cell repertoires in COVID-19. Data came from immunoSEQ multiplex PCR; TCRdb stores just in-frame clones and leaves some out. The table includes about 200,000 clones, approximately 82% detected once. The source material was PBMCs or T cells enriched from blood (not recorded which). The receptors derive from an older woman with acute COVID-19.

This chain joins TRBV19 and TRBJ2-7; the D gene is possibly TRBD1 (6 bases). CDR1 is LNHDA and CDR2 is SQIVND in the germline V gene (reference sequence). Trimming stripped 5 bases from V and 0 bases from J, with 11 bases between. This CDR3 has 14 residues. CDR3 DNA: TGTGCCAGTAGTTTACAGGGAGCCTCCTACGAGCAGTACTTC. Residues: CASSLQGASYEQYF.

The chain recombines TRBV19 with TRBJ1-2; TRBD1 aligns across 9 bases. This CDR3 has 15 residues. V lost 9 bases to trimming and J lost 8 bases; unmatched junction nucleotides: 16. Looked up from germline, CDR1 is LNHDA and CDR2 is SQIVND (reference sequence). The CDR3 DNA reads as TGTGCCAGCAAAAGAACCCCCGGACAGGGGTCGGGCTACACCTTC. Translation gives CASKRTPGQGSGYTF.

The chain has TRBV5-6 and TRBJ1-2; no reliable D call. The CDR3 has 13 amino acids. Trimming shortened V by 0 bases and J by 2 bases, and 5 bases separated the two germline ends. CDR1 and CDR2 from the germline V gene are SGHDT and YYEEEE. DNA of the CDR3: TGTGCCAGCAGCTTGGGAGGGAACTATGGCTACACCTTC. Its translation is CASSLGGNYGYTF.

The genes are TRBV30 and TRBJ2-1, with D possibly matching TRBD2 (6 bases). Germline CDR1 reads GTSNPN; CDR2 reads SVGIG (reference sequence). The CDR3 loop spans 11 amino acids. V was shortened by 7 bases and J by 13 bases, with 17 bases between the two germline ends. For the CDR3, the DNA is TGTGCCTCGTCGACCTCTAGCGAACAGTTCTTC. It yields the protein CASSTSSEQFF.

This clone has a single count. The chain combines TRBV9 with TRBJ2-3, with 7 bases that match TRBD1. J lost 4 bases, V lost 3 bases, and 8 bases had no gene match. Germline V gene lookup returns CDR1 SGDLS and CDR2 YYNGEE. The CDR3 has 15 amino acids. Written as DNA, the CDR3 is TGTGCCAGCAGCGCGGCTAACAGGGGAGCAGATACGCAGTATTTT. This codes for CASSAANRGADTQYF.

The CDR3 DNA is TGTGCCAGTAGTATAACAGCAGGGAACTATGGCTACACCTTC. Its protein product is CASSITAGNYGYTF. This rearrangement joins TRBV19 to TRBJ1-2; tentatively, D is TRBD1 (5 bases). The V gene's germline CDR1 is LNHDA and CDR2 SQIVND (reference sequence). The CDR3 totals 14 residues. The germline V and J ends were trimmed by 2 bases and 2 bases, with 9 bases remaining between them.

The gene calls are TRBV5-1 and TRBJ2-1, with D unresolved. CDR1 is SGHRS, CDR2 YFSETQ, per germline. The ends were cut back, 0 bases at V and 9 bases at J, with 10 bases in the middle. This CDR3 has 13 amino acids. CDR3 in amino acids: CASSLAEVGEQFF. The CDR3 region has the DNA TGCGCCAGCAGCTTGGCTGAGGTTGGTGAGCAGTTCTTC.

The V call is TRBV4-3, the J call TRBJ2-1; weak D call: TRBD2 (6 bases). The V gene's germline CDR1 is LGHNA and CDR2 YSLEER. V was pared by 6 bases and J by 0 bases, with 15 bases between. The CDR3 loop spans 16 amino acids. The CDR3 DNA sequence: TGCGCCAGCAGTCAAAAACCCGGGAGCTCCTACAATGAGCAGTTCTTC. This codes for CASSQKPGSSYNEQFF.

This clone showed up just a few times. The rearrangement uses TRBV6-5 and TRBJ1-2; 8 bases are a match to TRBD1. The trim removed 7 bases at V and 7 bases at J, leaving 8 bases unmatched. Germline V gene sequence: CDR1 MNHEY, CDR2 SVGAGI. CDR3 length: 13 residues. The chain's CDR3 is CASTGRGLSGYTF. Written as DNA, the CDR3 is TGTGCCAGCACGGGCAGGGGGCTTTCTGGCTACACCTTC.

This clone turned up a few times. The chain recombines TRBV21-1 with TRBJ2-1; the D call in the table, TRBD2, was not verified against the DNA. TRBV21-1 is assigned pseudogene status. The CDR3 is 13 amino acids. CDR3 loop: CASSKAGLREQFF. The CDR3 coding sequence is TGTGCCAGCAGCAAAGCGGGACTCAGGGAGCAGTTCTTC.